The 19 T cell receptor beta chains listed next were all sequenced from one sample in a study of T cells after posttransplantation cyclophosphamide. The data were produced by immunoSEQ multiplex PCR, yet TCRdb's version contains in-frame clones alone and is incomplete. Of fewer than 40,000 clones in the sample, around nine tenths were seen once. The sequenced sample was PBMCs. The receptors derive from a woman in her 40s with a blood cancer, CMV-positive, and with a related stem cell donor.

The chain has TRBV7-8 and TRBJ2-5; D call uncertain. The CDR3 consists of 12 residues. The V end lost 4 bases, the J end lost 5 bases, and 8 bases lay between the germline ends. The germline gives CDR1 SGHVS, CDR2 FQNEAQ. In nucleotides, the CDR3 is TGTGCCAGCAGCTCCCCCAGGGAGACCCAGTACTTC. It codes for CASSSPRETQYF.

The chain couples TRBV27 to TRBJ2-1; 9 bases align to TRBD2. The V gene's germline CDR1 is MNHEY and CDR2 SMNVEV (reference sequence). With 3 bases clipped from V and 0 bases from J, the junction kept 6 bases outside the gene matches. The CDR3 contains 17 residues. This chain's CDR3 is CASSFLAGRPSYNEQFF. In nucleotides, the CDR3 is TGTGCCAGCAGTTTTCTAGCGGGGCGCCCCTCCTACAATGAGCAGTTCTTC.

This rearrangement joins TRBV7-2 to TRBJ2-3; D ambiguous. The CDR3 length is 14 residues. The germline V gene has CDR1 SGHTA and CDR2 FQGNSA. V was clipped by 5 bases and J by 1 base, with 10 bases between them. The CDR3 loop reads CASSTPGGTDTQYF. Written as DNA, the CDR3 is TGTGCCAGCAGCACTCCCGGAGGCACAGATACGCAGTATTTT.

The CDR3 nucleotides read TGTGCCAGCAGTAGCCGGGACAGGGTTTCTTACGAGCAGTACTTC. Protein product: CASSSRDRVSYEQYF. The chain has TRBV6-1 and TRBJ2-7; 9 bases are a match to TRBD1. The CDR3 is 15 amino acids. The V gene end was trimmed by 5 bases and the J gene end by 4 bases; junction bases not matched to a gene: 9. Germline values: CDR1 MNHNS, CDR2 SASEGT.

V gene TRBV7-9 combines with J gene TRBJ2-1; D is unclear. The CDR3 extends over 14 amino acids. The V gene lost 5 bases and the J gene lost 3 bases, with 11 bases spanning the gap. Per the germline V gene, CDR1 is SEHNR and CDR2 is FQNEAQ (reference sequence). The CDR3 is CASSPPTIYNEQFF. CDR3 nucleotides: TGTGCCAGCAGCCCCCCTACGATCTACAATGAGCAGTTCTTC.

CDR3 coding DNA: TGCGCCAGCAGCTTGTCAGGGTATGAAGCTTTCTTT. Its translation is CASSLSGYEAFF. The chain couples TRBV5-1 to TRBJ1-1; a possible D gene is TRBD1 (5 bases). The CDR3 extends over 12 amino acids. With 1 base removed from V and 7 bases from J, the gap between germline ends came to 8 bases. Germline V lookup: CDR1 SGHRS, CDR2 YFSETQ.

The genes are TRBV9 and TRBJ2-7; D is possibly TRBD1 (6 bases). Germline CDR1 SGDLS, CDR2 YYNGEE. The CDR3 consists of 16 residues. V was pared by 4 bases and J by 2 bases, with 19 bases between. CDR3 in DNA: TGTGCCAGCAGCACCACCGGGACAACACGCACCTACGAGCAGTACTTC. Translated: CASSTTGTTRTYEQYF.

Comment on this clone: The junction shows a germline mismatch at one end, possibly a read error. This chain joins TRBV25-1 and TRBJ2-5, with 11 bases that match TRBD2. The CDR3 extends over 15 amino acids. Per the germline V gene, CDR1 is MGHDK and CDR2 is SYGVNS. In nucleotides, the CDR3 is TGTGCCAGCACTGAACTAGCGGGGGCTGGAGGGACCCAGTACTTC. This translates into CASTELAGAGGTQYF.

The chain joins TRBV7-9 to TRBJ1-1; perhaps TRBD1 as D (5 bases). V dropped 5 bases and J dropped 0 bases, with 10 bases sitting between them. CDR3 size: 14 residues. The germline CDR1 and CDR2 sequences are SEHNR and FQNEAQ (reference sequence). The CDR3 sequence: CASSRRGMNTEAFF. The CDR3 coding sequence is TGTGCCAGCAGCCGGAGGGGTATGAACACTGAAGCTTTCTTT.

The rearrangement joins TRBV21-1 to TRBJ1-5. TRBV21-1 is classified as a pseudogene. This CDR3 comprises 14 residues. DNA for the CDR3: TGTGCCAGCAGCAAAGTAGGCGGCTATCAGCCCCAGCATTTT. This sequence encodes CASSKVGGYQPQHF.

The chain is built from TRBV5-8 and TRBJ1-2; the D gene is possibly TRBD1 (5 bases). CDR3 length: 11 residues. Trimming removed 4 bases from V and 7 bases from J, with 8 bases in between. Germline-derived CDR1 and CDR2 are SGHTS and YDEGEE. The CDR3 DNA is TGTGCCAGCAGCCCCAGGGTTGGCTACACCTTC. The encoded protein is CASSPRVGYTF.

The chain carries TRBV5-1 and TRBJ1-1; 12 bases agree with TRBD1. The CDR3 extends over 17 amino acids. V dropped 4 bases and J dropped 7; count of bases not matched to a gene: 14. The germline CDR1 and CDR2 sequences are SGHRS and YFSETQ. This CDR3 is CASSGGQGASTAGEAFF. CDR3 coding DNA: TGCGCCAGCAGCGGGGGACAGGGGGCGAGTACAGCAGGTGAAGCTTTCTTT. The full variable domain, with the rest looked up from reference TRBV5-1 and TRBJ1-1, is KAGVTQTPRYLIKTRGQQVTLSCSPISGHRSVSWYQQTPGQGLQFLFEYFSETQRNKGNFPGRFSGRQFSNSRSEMNVSTLELGDSALYLCASSGGQGASTAGEAFFGQGTRLTVV.

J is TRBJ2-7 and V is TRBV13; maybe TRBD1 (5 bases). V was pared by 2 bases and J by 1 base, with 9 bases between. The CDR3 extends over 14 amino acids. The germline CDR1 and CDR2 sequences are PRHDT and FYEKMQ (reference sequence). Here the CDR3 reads CASSLRRQSYEQYF. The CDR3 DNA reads TGTGCCAGCAGCTTACGCCGACAGTCCTACGAGCAGTACTTC.

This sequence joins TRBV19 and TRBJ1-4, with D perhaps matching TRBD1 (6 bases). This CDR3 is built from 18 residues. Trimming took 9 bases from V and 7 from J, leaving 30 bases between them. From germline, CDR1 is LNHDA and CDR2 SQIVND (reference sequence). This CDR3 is CARTNFCMWEGDCEKLFF. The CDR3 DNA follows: TGTGCCAGGACTAACTTTTGCATGTGGGAGGGGGATTGTGAAAAACTGTTTTTT.

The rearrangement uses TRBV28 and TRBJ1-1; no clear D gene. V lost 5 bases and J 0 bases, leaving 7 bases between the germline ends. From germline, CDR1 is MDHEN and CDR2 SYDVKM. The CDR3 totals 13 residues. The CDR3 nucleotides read TGTGCCAGCAGTCCGTCTATGAACACTGAAGCTTTCTTT. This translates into CASSPSMNTEAFF.

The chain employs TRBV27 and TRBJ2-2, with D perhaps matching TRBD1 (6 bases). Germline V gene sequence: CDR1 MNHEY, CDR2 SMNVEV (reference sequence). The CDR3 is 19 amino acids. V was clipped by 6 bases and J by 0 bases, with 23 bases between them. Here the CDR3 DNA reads TGTGCCAGCAGCCCCACCTTGACAGGTTTCTCGGCGAACACCGGGGAGCTGTTTTTT. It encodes CASSPTLTGFSANTGELFF.

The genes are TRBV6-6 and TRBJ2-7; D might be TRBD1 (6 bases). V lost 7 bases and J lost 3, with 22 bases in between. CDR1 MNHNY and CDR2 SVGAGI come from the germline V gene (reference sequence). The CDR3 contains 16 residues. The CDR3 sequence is CASKTAAQDSNYEQYF. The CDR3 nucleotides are TGTGCCAGCAAAACCGCCGCCCAGGACAGTAACTACGAGCAGTACTTC.

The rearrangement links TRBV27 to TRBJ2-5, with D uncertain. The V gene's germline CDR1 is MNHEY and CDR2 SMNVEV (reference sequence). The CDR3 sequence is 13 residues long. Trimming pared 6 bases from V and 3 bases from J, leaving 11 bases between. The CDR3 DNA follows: TGTGCCAGCAGGGAAGACTTTGAAGAGACCCAGTACTTC. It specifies CASREDFEETQYF.

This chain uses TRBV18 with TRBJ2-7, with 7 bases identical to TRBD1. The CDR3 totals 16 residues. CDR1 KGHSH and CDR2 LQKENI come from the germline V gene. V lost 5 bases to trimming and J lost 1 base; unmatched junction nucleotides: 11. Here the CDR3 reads CASSEVEGGRSYEQYF. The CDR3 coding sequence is TGTGCCAGCTCAGAGGTGGAAGGGGGCAGGTCCTACGAGCAGTACTTC.